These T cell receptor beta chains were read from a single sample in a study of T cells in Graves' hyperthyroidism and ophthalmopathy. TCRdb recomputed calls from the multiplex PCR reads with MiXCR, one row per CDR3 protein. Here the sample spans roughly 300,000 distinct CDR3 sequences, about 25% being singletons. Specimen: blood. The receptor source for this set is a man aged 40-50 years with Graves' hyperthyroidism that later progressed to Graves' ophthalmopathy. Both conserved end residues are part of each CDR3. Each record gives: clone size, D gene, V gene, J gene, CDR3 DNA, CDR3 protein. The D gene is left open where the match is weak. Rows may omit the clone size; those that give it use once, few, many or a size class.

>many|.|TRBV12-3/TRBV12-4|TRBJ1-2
TGTGCCAGCAGAAGGGACATGGGCTATGGCTACACCTTC
CASRRDMGYGYTF
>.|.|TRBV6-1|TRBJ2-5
TGTGCCAGCACCAAAGCGGACAACCAAGAGACCCAGTACTTC
CASTKADNQETQYF
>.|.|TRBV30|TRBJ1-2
TGTGCCTGGAGTGTAGCGAACTATGGCTACACCTTC
CAWSVANYGYTF
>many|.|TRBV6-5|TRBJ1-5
TGTGCCAGCAACATCATAGGTGATCAGCCCCAGCATTTT
CASNIIGDQPQHF
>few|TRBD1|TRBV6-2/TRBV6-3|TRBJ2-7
TGTGCCAGCGGACAGGGTTTAGGATACGAGCAGTACTTC
CASGQGLGYEQYF
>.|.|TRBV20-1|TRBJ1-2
TGCACCGGGGACGGGTATGGCTACACCTTC
CTGDGYGYTF
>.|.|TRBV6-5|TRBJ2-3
TGTGCCAGCAGTTACCCCCAGACAGAAAACACAGATACGCAGTATTTT
CASSYPQTENTDTQYF
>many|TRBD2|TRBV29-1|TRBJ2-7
TGCAGCGTCCATAAGGAACTAGCGGGAGGACCCGAGTACTTC
CSVHKELAGGPEYF
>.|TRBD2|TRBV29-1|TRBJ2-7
TGCAGCGTTGAAGGTCTAGCGGGACAATATCAGCAGTACTTC
CSVEGLAGQYQQYF
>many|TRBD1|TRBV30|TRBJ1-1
TGTGCCTGGAGGGACAGGGGGATAAACACTGAAGCTTTCTTT
CAWRDRGINTEAFF
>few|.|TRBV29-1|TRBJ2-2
TGCAGCGCCAGCCGGGACCTGTCAAGCCGGGAGCTGTTTTTT
CSASRDLSSRELFF
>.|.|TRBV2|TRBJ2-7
TGTGCCGGGGGGGCTTCCTACGAGCAGTACTTC
CAGGASYEQYF
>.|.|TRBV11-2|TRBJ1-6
TGTGCCAGCAGCCTTCCGGACTACTACACCTATAATTCACCCATCCACTTT
CASSLPDYYTYNSPIHF
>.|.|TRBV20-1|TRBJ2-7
TGCAGTGCTTACCGGGACTGGTCCTACGAGCAGTACTTC
CSAYRDWSYEQYF
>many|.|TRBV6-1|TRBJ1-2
TGTGCCAGCAGTGCCGCCAGGATGGGAGGTGGCTACACCTTC
CASSAARMGGGYTF
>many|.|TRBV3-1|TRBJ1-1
TGTGCCAGCAGCCGAACTGGGGGTTTGGAGACTGAAGCTTTCTTT
CASSRTGGLETEAFF
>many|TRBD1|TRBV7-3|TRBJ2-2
TGTGCCAGCAGTAGAGACAGGGTCGACACCGGGGAGCTGTTTTTT
CASSRDRVDTGELFF
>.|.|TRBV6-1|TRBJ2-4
TGTGCCAGCGGTGTTATGGGGAGGTCTAAAAACATTCGGTACTTC
CASGVMGRSKNIRYF
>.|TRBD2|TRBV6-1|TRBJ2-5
TGTGCCAGCAGTGAAACTCTAGCGGGAGAACACCTCCAAGAGACCCAGTACTTC
CASSETLAGEHLQETQYF
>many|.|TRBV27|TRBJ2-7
TGTGCCAGCAGCAATACAGGGAGAGAGCAGTACTTC
CASSNTGREQYF
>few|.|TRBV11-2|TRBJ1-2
TGTGCCAGCAGCTTAGGTGGGGAGGGCTATGGCTACACCTTC
CASSLGGEGYGYTF
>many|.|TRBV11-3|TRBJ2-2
TGTGCCAGCAGCCTACAAACTTCCGGGGAGCTGTTTTTT
CASSLQTSGELFF
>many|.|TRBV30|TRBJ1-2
TGTGCCTGGAGTGTAGTCAGGAGCTATGGCTACACCTTC
CAWSVVRSYGYTF
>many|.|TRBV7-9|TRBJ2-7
TGTGCCAGCAGCTTAGACGAGGACTACGAGCAGTACTTC
CASSLDEDYEQYF
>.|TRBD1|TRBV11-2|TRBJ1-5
TGTGCCAGCAGCTTACAGGGGGCGAGGAGTCAGCCCCAGCATTTT
CASSLQGARSQPQHF
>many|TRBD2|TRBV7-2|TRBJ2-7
TGTGCCAGCAGCTTAGCGGGACTAGCGGCCTACGAGCAGTACTTC
CASSLAGLAAYEQYF
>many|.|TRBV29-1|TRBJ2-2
TGCAGCGTTGAGGAAGCGCCAAACACCGGGGAGCTGTTTTTT
CSVEEAPNTGELFF
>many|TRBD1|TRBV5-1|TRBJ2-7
TGCGCCAGCAGTAGCGCCGGGACAGGAGCCTACGAGCAGTACTTC
CASSSAGTGAYEQYF
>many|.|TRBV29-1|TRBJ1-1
TGCAGCGTTGAAGATCCCGCAGGGAGGCACACTGAAGCTTTCTTT
CSVEDPAGRHTEAFF
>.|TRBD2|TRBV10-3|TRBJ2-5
TGTGCCACATTAGCGGGAGGAGGGGAGACCCAGTACTTC
CATLAGGGETQYF
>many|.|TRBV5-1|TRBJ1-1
TGCGCCAGCAGCTTGGGGCCGGGCATGACTGAAGCTTTCTTT
CASSLGPGMTEAFF
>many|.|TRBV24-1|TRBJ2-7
TGTGCCACCAGTGATTTACTTGAAGAGCAGTACTTC
CATSDLLEEQYF
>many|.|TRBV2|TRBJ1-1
TGTGCCAGCAGTGGGGAGGGGATGAACACTGAAGCTTTCTTT
CASSGEGMNTEAFF
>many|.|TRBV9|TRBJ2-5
TGTGCCAGCAGCGTAGGCACTGGAGAGACCCAGTACTTC
CASSVGTGETQYF
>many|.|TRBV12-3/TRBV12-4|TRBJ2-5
TGTGCCAGCAGTTTAGCGCGGACAACGGAGACCCAGTACTTC
CASSLARTTETQYF
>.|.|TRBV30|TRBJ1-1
TGTGCCTGGGGGGGCCGGGGGGCTAGCGGCACTGAAGCTTTCTTT
CAWGGRGASGTEAFF
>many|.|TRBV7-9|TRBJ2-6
TGTGCCATACAAATGAGCTCTGGGGCCAACGTCCTGACTTTC
CAIQMSSGANVLTF
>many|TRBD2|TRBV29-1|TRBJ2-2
TGCAGCGCCCTCGGGCTAGCGGGAGGCACCGGGGAGCTGTTTTTT
CSALGLAGGTGELFF
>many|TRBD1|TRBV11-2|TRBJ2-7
TGTGCCAGCAGCCAGGGACAGGACCATAAGGGCGAGCAGTACTTC
CASSQGQDHKGEQYF
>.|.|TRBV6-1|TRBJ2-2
TGTGCCAGCAGCGATACCCCCCTCCCGATGACCGGGGAGCTGTTTTTT
CASSDTPLPMTGELFF
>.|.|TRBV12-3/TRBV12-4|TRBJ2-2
TGTGCCAGCGGCGGGACCAACACCGGGGAGCTGTTTTTT
CASGGTNTGELFF
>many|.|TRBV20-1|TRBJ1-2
TGCAGTGCCCCTGGGTCCGGCAGGGGTTTCTATGGCTACACCTTC
CSAPGSGRGFYGYTF
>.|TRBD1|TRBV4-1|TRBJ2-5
TGCGCCAGCAGCCAAGGGACGGGACAGTACCAAGAGACCCAGTACTTC
CASSQGTGQYQETQYF
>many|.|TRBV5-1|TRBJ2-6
TGCGCCAGCAGCCTACAGATCTCTGGGGCCAACGTCCTGACTTTC
CASSLQISGANVLTF
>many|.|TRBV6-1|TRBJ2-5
TGTGCCAGCAGGGAGCTTACAGGGCTTACTAGAAAAGAGACCCAGTACTTC
CASRELTGLTRKETQYF
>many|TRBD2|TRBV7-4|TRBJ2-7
TGTGCCAGCAGCTTAAGTCTAGCGGGCCACTCCTACGAGCAGTACTTC
CASSLSLAGHSYEQYF
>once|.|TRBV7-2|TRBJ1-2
TGTGCCAGCAGCTTAGACACCAACTATGGCTACACCTTC
CASSLDTNYGYTF
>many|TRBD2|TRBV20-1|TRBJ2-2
TGCAGTGCTACTAGCGGTAACACCGGGGAGCTGTTTTTT
CSATSGNTGELFF
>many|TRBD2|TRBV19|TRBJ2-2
TGTGCCAGTAGTAAAGTAGGAATAGCGGGAGATTCCGGGGAGCTGTTTTTT
CASSKVGIAGDSGELFF
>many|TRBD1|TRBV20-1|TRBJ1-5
TGCAGTGCTAAACAGGGGCCCTATAGCAATCAGCCCCAGCATTTT
CSAKQGPYSNQPQHF
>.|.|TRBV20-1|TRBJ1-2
TGCAGTGCTAGAGAACCTGACGGGACCTATGGCTACACCTTC
CSAREPDGTYGYTF
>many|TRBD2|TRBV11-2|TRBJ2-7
TGTGCCAGCAGCTTAGATGGTAGCGGGAGCTACGAGCAGTACTTC
CASSLDGSGSYEQYF
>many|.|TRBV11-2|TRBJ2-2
TGTGCCAGCAGGCCAGGACTAACCAGGGACACCGGGGAGCTGTTTTTT
CASRPGLTRDTGELFF
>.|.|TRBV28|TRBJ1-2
TGTGCCAGCAGCGACTTCTATGGCTACACCTTC
CASSDFYGYTF
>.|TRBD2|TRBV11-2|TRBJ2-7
TGTGCCAGCAGCTCTCGACTAGCGGGAGGGCCACCCTACGAGCAGTACTTC
CASSSRLAGGPPYEQYF
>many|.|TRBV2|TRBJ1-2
TGTGCCAGCAGTGAATGGGAGGGAGTCGATGGCTACACCTTC
CASSEWEGVDGYTF
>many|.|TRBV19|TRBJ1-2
TGTGCCAGTACCGACTCATGGGCCGACCTCCGGGTCGGCTATGGCTACACCTTC
CASTDSWADLRVGYGYTF
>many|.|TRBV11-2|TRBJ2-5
TGTGCCAGCAGCAGCTTTGCGGGCCAAGAGACCCAGTACTTC
CASSSFAGQETQYF
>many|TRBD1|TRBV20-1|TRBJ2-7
TGCAGTGCTAGAGGACCAGGGGGCGGGGAGCAGTACTTC
CSARGPGGGEQYF